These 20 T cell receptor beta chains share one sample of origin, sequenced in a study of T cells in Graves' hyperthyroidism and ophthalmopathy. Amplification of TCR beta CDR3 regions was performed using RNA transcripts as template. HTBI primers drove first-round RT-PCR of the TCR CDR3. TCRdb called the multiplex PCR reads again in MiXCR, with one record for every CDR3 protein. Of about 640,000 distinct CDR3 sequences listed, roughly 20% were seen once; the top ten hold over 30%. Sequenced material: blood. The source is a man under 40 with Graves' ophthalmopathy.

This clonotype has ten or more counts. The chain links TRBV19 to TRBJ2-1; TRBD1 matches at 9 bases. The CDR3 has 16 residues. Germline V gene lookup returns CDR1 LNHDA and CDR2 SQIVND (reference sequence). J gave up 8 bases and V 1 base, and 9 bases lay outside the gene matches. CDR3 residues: CASSIGRDRVGYEQFF. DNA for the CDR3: TGTGCCAGTAGTATAGGCCGGGACAGGGTAGGCTATGAGCAGTTCTTC.

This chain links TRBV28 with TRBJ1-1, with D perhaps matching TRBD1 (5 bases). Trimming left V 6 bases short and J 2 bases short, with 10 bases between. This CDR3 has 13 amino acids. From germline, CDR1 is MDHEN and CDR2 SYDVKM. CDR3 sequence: CASRRDFNTEAFF. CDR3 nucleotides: TGTGCCAGCAGACGGGACTTTAACACTGAAGCTTTCTTT. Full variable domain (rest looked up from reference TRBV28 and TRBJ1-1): DVKVTQSSRYLVKRTGEKVFLECVQDMDHENMFWYRQDPGLGLRLIYFSYDVKMKEKGDIPEGYSVSREKKERFSLILESASTNQTSMYLCASRRDFNTEAFFGQGTRLTVV.

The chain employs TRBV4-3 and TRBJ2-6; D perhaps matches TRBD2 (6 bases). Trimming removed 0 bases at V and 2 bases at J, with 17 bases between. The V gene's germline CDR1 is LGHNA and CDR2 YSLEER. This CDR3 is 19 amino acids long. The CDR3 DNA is TGCGCCAGCAGCCAAGAGGGGCGGGGAGCTGAGGCTGGGGCCAACGTCCTGACTTTC. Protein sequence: CASSQEGRGAEAGANVLTF.

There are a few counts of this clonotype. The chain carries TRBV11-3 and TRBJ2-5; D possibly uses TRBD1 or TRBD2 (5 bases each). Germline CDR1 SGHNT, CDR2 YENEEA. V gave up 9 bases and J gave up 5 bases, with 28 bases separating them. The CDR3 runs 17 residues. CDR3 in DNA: TGTGCCAGAGTGGGCGGCGGGTACAGAGGGGTTTGGGAGACCCAGTACTTC. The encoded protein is CARVGGGYRGVWETQYF.

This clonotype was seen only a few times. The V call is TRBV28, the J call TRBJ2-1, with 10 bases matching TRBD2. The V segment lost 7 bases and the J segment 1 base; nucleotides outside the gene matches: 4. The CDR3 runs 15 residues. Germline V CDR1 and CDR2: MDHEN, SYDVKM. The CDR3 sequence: CASKKAGGSYNEQFF. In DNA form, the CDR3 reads TGTGCCAGCAAAAAAGCGGGGGGGTCCTACAATGAGCAGTTCTTC.

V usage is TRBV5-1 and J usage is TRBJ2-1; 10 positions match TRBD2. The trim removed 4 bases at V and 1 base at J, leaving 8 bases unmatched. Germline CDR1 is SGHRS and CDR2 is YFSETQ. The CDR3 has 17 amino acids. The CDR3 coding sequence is TGCGCCAGCAGCCCCCGCCTAGCGGGAGAATCCTACAATGAGCAGTTCTTC. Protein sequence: CASSPRLAGESYNEQFF.

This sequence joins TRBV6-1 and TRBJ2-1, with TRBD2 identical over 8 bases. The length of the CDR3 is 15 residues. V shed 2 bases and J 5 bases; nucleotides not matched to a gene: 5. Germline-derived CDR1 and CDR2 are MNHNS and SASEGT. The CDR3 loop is CASSESTSGNNEQFF. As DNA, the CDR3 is TGTGCCAGCAGTGAAAGCACTAGCGGAAACAATGAGCAGTTCTTC.

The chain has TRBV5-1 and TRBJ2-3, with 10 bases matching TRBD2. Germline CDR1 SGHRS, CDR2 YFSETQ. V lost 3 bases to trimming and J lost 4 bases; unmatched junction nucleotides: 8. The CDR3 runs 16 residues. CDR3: CASSSTLAGGADTQYF. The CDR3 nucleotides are TGCGCCAGCAGCTCGACCTTAGCGGGAGGCGCAGATACGCAGTATTTT.

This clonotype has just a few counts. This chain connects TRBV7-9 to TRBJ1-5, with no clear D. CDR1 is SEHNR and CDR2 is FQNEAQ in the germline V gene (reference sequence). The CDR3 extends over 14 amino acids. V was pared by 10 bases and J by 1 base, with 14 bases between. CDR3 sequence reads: CATSGGGSNQPQHF. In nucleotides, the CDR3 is TGTGCCACTTCGGGTGGCGGGAGCAATCAGCCCCAGCATTTT.

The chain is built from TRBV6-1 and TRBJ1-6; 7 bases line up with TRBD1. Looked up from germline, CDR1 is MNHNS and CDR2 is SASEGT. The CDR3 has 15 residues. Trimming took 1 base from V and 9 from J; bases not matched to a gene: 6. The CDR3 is CASSEGQGIVSPLHF. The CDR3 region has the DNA TGTGCCAGCAGTGAAGGACAGGGTATTGTTTCACCCCTCCACTTT.

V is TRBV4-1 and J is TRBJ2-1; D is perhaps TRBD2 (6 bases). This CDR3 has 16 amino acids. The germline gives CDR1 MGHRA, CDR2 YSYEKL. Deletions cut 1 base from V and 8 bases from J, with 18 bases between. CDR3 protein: CASSQVSLAVAHEQFF. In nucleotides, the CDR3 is TGCGCCAGCAGCCAAGTTTCACTAGCTGTGGCTCATGAGCAGTTCTTC.

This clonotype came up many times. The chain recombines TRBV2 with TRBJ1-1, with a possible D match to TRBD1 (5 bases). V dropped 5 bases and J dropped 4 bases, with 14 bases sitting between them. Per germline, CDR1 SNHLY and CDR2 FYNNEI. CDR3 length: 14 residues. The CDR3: CASSLRQRSTEAFF. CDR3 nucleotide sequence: TGTGCCAGCAGTCTTCGACAGAGATCCACTGAAGCTTTCTTT. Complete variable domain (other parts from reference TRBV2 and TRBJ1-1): EPEVTQTPSHQVTQMGQEVILRCVPISNHLYFYWYRQILGQKVEFLVSFYNNEISEKSEIFDDQFSVERPDGSNFTLKIRSTKLEDSAMYFCASSLRQRSTEAFFGQGTRLTVV.

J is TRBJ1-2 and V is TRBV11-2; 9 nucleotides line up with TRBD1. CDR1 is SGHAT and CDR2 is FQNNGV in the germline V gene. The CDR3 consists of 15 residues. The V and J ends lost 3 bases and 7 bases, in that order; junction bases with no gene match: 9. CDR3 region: CASSFTDRGLGGYTF. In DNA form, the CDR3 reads TGTGCCAGCAGCTTCACGGACAGGGGTTTGGGTGGCTACACCTTC.

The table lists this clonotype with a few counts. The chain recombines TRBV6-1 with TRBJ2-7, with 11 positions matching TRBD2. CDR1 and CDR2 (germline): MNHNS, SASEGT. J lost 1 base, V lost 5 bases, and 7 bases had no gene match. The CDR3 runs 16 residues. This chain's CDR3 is CASSRLGTSGSYEQYF. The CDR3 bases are TGTGCCAGCAGTCGTCTCGGGACTAGCGGATCCTACGAGCAGTACTTC.

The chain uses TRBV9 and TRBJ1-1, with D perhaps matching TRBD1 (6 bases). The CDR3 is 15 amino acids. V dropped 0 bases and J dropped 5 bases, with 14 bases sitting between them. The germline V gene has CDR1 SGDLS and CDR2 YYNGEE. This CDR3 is CASSVGWGASTEAFF. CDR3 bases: TGTGCCAGCAGCGTAGGGTGGGGGGCGAGTACTGAAGCTTTCTTT. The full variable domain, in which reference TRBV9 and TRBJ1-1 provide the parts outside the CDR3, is DSGVTQTPKHLITATGQRVTLRCSPRSGDLSVYWYQQSLDQGLQFLIQYYNGEERAKGNILERFSAQQFPDLHSELNLSSLELGDSALYFCASSVGWGASTEAFFGQGTRLTVV.

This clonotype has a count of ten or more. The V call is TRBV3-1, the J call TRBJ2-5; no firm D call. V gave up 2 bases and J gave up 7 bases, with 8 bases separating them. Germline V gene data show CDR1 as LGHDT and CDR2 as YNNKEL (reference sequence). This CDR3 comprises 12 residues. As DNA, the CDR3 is TGTGCCAGCAGCCAACGTTGGGGGACCCAGTACTTC. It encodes CASSQRWGTQYF.

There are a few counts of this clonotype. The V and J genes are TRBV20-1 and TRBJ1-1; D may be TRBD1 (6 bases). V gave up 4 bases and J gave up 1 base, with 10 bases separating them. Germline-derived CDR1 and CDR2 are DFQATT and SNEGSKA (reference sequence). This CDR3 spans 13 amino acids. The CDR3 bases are TGCAGTGCTACCGGGGGGCCGAACACTGAAGCTTTCTTT. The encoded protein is CSATGGPNTEAFF.

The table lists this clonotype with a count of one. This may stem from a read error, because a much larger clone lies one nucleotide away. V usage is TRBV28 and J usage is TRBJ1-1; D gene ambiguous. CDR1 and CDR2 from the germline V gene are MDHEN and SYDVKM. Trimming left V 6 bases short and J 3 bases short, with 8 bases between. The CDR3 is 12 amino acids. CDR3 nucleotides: TGTGCCAGCAGAACCATGGACACTGAAGCTTTCTTT. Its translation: CASRTMDTEAFF.

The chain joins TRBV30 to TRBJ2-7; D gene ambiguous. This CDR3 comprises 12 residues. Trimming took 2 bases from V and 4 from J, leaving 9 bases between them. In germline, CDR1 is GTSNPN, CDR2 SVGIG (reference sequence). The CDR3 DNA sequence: TGTGCCTGGAGTTTCCGCTCTTACGAGCAGTACTTC. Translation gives CAWSFRSYEQYF.

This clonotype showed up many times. In nucleotides, the CDR3 is TGTGCCAGCAGTTATCAGCGGGAGGGCCTTGCTCGGTACGAGCAGTACTTC. Translating it yields CASSYQREGLARYEQYF. This rearrangement joins TRBV28 to TRBJ2-7; 10 bases match TRBD2. V shed 4 bases and J 4 bases; nucleotides not matched to a gene: 13. Per the germline V gene, CDR1 is MDHEN and CDR2 is SYDVKM. CDR3 size: 17 residues.